The 19 T cell receptor beta chains given below trace back to one sample, sequenced in a study of blood T cell repertoires in COVID-19. Sequencing used immunoSEQ multiplex PCR; TCRdb keeps in-frame clones, though not all of them. There are 120,000 to 150,000 clones in the sample; about nine tenths occur only once, and approximately 35% lies in the top ten. Material: peripheral blood. The receptors derive from a man aged 45-65 years who had recovered from COVID-19.

This chain joins TRBV11-3 and TRBJ1-1; the D is unclear. CDR3 size: 12 residues. Germline V CDR1 and CDR2: SGHNT, YENEEA. V was pared by 6 bases and J by 3 bases, with 8 bases between. The DNA for the CDR3 is TGTGCCAGCAGTCGATCGGACACTGAAGCTTTCTTT. Translating gives CASSRSDTEAFF.

The V gene is TRBV6-5, the J gene TRBJ2-3, with D perhaps TRBD1 (6 bases). This CDR3 contains 13 residues. V was cut by 2 bases and J by 3 bases, with 6 bases left in between. Germline CDR1 is MNHEY and CDR2 is SVGAGI. The CDR3 DNA follows: TGTGCCAGCAGTTACAGGGGGACAGATACGCAGTATTTT. Translated: CASSYRGTDTQYF.

The genes are TRBV6-5 and TRBJ2-7, with D possibly TRBD2 on 7 matching bases. The V gene's germline CDR1 is MNHEY and CDR2 SVGAGI. The CDR3 runs 14 residues. Trimming shortened V by 2 bases and J by 3 bases, and 11 bases separated the two germline ends. CDR3 sequence reads: CASSYKGGVYEQYF. For the CDR3, the DNA is TGTGCCAGCAGTTACAAGGGGGGGGTCTACGAGCAGTACTTC.

The CDR3 is CASSLGQGEEKLFF. CDR3 DNA: TGTGCCAGTAGTCTAGGACAGGGGGAGGAAAAACTGTTTTTT. The V gene is TRBV19, the J gene TRBJ1-4, with 10 bases that match TRBD1. V shed 5 bases, J shed 8 bases, and the junction held 5 bases outside the gene matches. CDR1 and CDR2 (germline): LNHDA, SQIVND (reference sequence). The CDR3 totals 14 residues.

The rearrangement uses TRBV7-2 and TRBJ2-5, with TRBD1 as a possible D gene (6 bases). This CDR3 region has 15 residues. The germline V gene has CDR1 SGHTA and CDR2 FQGNSA. The germline V and J ends were trimmed by 5 bases and 5 bases, with 18 bases remaining between them. The CDR3 bases are TGTGCCAGCAGCCCGCGACAGGTTGATAGGGAGACCCAGTACTTC. Its translation is CASSPRQVDRETQYF.

The chain carries TRBV5-6 and TRBJ1-6, with 7 bases fitting TRBD1. Germline values: CDR1 SGHDT, CDR2 YYEEEE. Losses at the gene ends were 0 bases for V and 5 bases for J; bases not matched to a gene: 2. This CDR3 has 15 residues. The CDR3 loop reads CASSLARGNNSPLHF. The DNA of the CDR3 is TGTGCCAGCAGCTTGGCCAGGGGGAATAATTCACCCCTCCACTTT.

CDR3: CASSPLGAGANQPQHF. The CDR3 DNA reads as TGTGCCAGCAGCCCCTTGGGTGCAGGGGCCAATCAGCCCCAGCATTTT. The V gene is TRBV7-2, the J gene TRBJ1-5, with a weak D call TRBD1 (6 bases). This CDR3 region has 16 residues. Germline CDR1 reads SGHTA; CDR2 reads FQGNSA. Trimming shortened V by 5 bases and J by 3 bases, and 17 bases separated the two germline ends. The complete variable domain, with remaining parts taken from reference TRBV7-2 and TRBJ1-5, reads GAGVSQSPSNKVTEKGKDVELRCDPISGHTALYWYRQSLGQGLEFLIYFQGNSAPDKSGLPSDRFSAERTGGSVSTLTIQRTQQEDSAVYLCASSPLGAGANQPQHFGDGTRLSIL.

The genes are TRBV5-4 and TRBJ1-1; 8 bases fit TRBD1. CDR1 is SGHNT and CDR2 is YYREEE in the germline V gene (reference sequence). V trimming: 4 bases; J trimming: 1 base; junction bases outside the gene matches: 6. The CDR3 is 15 residues long. The CDR3 DNA is TGTGCCAGCAGCCAGCAGGGGGCCTCGAACACTGAAGCTTTCTTT. It specifies CASSQQGASNTEAFF.

V is TRBV25-1 and J is TRBJ2-7, with 9 bases identical to TRBD1. With V trimmed by 8 bases and J by 7 bases, 9 bases remained unmatched. Germline CDR1 reads MGHDK; CDR2 reads SYGVNS. The CDR3 runs to 13 residues. The CDR3, as DNA: TGTGCCAGCTCGGGACAGGGAGTGGGGGAGCAGTACTTC. Protein product: CASSGQGVGEQYF.

This chain connects TRBV5-1 to TRBJ1-6; D is possibly TRBD1 (5 bases). Germline V gene data show CDR1 as SGHRS and CDR2 as YFSETQ. The V gene lost 4 bases and the J gene lost 9 bases, with 14 bases spanning the gap. CDR3 length: 14 amino acids. CDR3 nucleotide sequence: TGCGCCAGCAGCCCGGACACCACAGGTTCACCCCTCCACTTT. This encodes CASSPDTTGSPLHF.

This clone showed up just a few times. The chain joins TRBV18 to TRBJ1-4; 8 nucleotides match TRBD1. V was pared by 6 bases and J by 7 bases, with 10 bases of the junction left unmatched. The CDR3 consists of 15 residues. CDR1 KGHSH and CDR2 LQKENI come from the germline V gene. The CDR3 loop reads CASSPLQGDGEKLFF. In DNA form, the CDR3 reads TGTGCCAGCTCTCCATTACAGGGGGATGGTGAAAAACTGTTTTTT. The full variable domain, with the rest looked up from reference TRBV18 and TRBJ1-4, is NAGVMQNPRHLVRRRGQEARLRCSPMKGHSHVYWYRQLPEEGLKFMVYLQKENIIDESGMPKERFSAEFPKEGPSILRIQQVVRGDSAAYFCASSPLQGDGEKLFFGSGTQLSVL.

The rearrangement joins TRBV3-1 (or the pseudogene TRBV3-2) to TRBJ1-3; the D is unclear. The CDR3 runs to 17 residues. From germline, CDR1 is LGHDT and CDR2 YNNKEL (reference sequence). The V gene lost 5 bases and the J gene lost 0 bases, with 17 bases spanning the gap. The CDR3 here is CASSNAGGSRSGNTIYF. CDR3 in DNA: TGTGCCAGCAGCAATGCTGGAGGGTCTCGCTCTGGAAACACCATATATTTT.

The chain carries TRBV20-1 and TRBJ2-3, with 9 nucleotides matching TRBD2. The CDR3 has 17 amino acids. V lost 3 bases to trimming and J lost 1 base; unmatched junction nucleotides: 11. The germline CDR1 and CDR2 sequences are DFQATT and SNEGSKA (reference sequence). The CDR3 loop is CSASSASGVWGTDTQYF. DNA of the CDR3: TGCAGTGCTAGTTCCGCTAGCGGGGTCTGGGGCACAGATACGCAGTATTTT.

The chain uses TRBV4-3 and TRBJ1-1, with D possibly being TRBD1 (6 bases). The CDR3 length is 14 residues. Germline-derived CDR1 and CDR2 are LGHNA and YSLEER. Between the trimmed V and J ends, which lost 3 bases and 1 base, there was a span of 9 bases. The CDR3 loop is CASSHRGANTEAFF. For the CDR3, the DNA is TGCGCCAGCAGCCACAGGGGCGCGAACACTGAAGCTTTCTTT.

The chain couples TRBV18 to TRBJ1-5; D perhaps matches TRBD1 (6 bases). The germline V and J ends were trimmed by 2 bases and 9 bases, with 14 bases remaining between them. This CDR3 has 14 residues. The germline CDR1 and CDR2 sequences are KGHSH and LQKENI. CDR3 in DNA: TGTGCCAGCTCACCAGACAGGAGTCTGGGGCCCCAGCATTTT. Translating gives CASSPDRSLGPQHF.

This clone was observed once. CDR3 in amino acids: CASSAPGQGRPSSTEAFF. For the CDR3, the DNA is TGCGCCAGCAGCGCGCCGGGACAGGGGCGACCATCGAGCACTGAAGCTTTCTTT. This chain connects TRBV5-1 to TRBJ1-1, with 10 bases fitting TRBD1. Germline V lookup: CDR1 SGHRS, CDR2 YFSETQ. J was trimmed by 4 bases and V by 4 bases; bases with no gene match: 16. The CDR3 length is 18 residues.

V and J are TRBV5-6 and TRBJ2-7, with D possibly being TRBD1 (6 bases). The germline CDR1 and CDR2 sequences are SGHDT and YYEEEE. The CDR3 totals 13 residues. V lost 4 bases and J 3 bases, leaving 11 bases between the germline ends. CDR3 nucleotide sequence: TGTGCCAGCAGCCTCACGGACAGCTACGAGCAGTACTTC. This gives the protein CASSLTDSYEQYF.

V is TRBV6-6 and J is TRBJ1-6; TRBD1 matches at 9 bases. Trimming removed 6 bases from V and 8 bases from J; junction bases left unmatched: 5. The length of the CDR3 is 14 residues. The germline V gene has CDR1 MNHNY and CDR2 SVGAGI (reference sequence). CDR3 DNA: TGTGCCAGCAGCATGACAGGGGGAGATTCACCCCTCCACTTT. It is translated as CASSMTGGDSPLHF.

The V and J genes are TRBV7-8 and TRBJ2-5; 8 nucleotides line up with TRBD1. The CDR3 is 14 residues long. The junction had 3 bases not matched to a gene; V was cut back by 5 bases and J by 1 base. Germline values: CDR1 SGHVS, CDR2 FQNEAQ. The CDR3: CASSVGQGQETQYF. The CDR3 DNA reads TGTGCCAGCAGCGTAGGACAGGGCCAAGAGACCCAGTACTTC.